This is a list of T cell receptor beta chains from one sample in a study of CD8 T cells in ankylosing spondylitis. TCRdb recomputed calls from the 5' RACE reads with MiXCR, one row per CDR3 protein. The sample has roughly 180,000 distinct CDR3 sequences, over 10% seen once. The sequencing sample was made of blood, either unsorted or a sorted T cell fraction (not recorded which). The source is a male donor with ankylosing spondylitis or in good health (not recorded which). Each CDR3 is given with its conserved first and last residue. The listing skips clone size in some rows; elsewhere it reads once, few, many or a size class.

abundance: -
v_gene: TRBV3-1
CDR3aa: CASSHNGGAFF

abundance: many
v_gene: TRBV4-1
CDR3aa: CASNPEAFF

abundance: -
v_gene: TRBV6-4
CDR3aa: CASSESRDPTDTQYF

abundance: once
v_gene: TRBV7-6
CDR3aa: CASSYRRADTQYF

abundance: many
v_gene: TRBV4-1
CDR3aa: CASSLPGQEYTGELFF

abundance: many
v_gene: TRBV13
CDR3aa: CASSSGGGASYEQYF

abundance: -
v_gene: TRBV12-3/TRBV12-4
CDR3aa: CAISFLQYHAMNTEAFF

abundance: -
v_gene: TRBV14
CDR3aa: CASSQEPGGNYNEQFF

abundance: many
v_gene: TRBV7-9
CDR3aa: CASSLVNRNEQFF

abundance: few
v_gene: TRBV10-3
CDR3aa: CAISSSPGLERETQYF

abundance: few
v_gene: TRBV11-2
CDR3aa: CASSLGGQFIF

abundance: -
v_gene: TRBV5-8
CDR3aa: CASRPPRVTGNQPQHF

abundance: few
v_gene: TRBV7-2
CDR3aa: CASSLAPGGLAGGPQETQYF

abundance: many
v_gene: TRBV10-3
CDR3aa: CAISDSTENTIYF

abundance: few
v_gene: TRBV19
CDR3aa: CASSIVNQPQHF

abundance: -
v_gene: TRBV5-1
CDR3aa: CASGTSSSYNEQFF

abundance: few
v_gene: TRBV7-9
CDR3aa: CASSPPQRLNTEAFF

abundance: -
v_gene: TRBV10-3
CDR3aa: CAISDGQQETQYF

abundance: many
v_gene: TRBV24-1
CDR3aa: CATSDLKGGRASLNEQFF

abundance: few
v_gene: TRBV9
CDR3aa: CASSVDGGLTDTQYF

abundance: few
v_gene: TRBV6-1
CDR3aa: CASSEGASPGTEAFF

abundance: few
v_gene: TRBV5-1
CDR3aa: CASSLWGTPTYEQYF

abundance: -
v_gene: TRBV9
CDR3aa: CASSPFASSYNEQFF

abundance: -
v_gene: TRBV4-2
CDR3aa: CASSQENSNNEQFF

abundance: -
v_gene: TRBV7-8
CDR3aa: CASSLYQLSDTQYF

abundance: few
v_gene: TRBV6-4
CDR3aa: CASSETGGSETQYF

abundance: few
v_gene: TRBV7-6
CDR3aa: CASSLGVWGTYMNTEAFF

abundance: -
v_gene: TRBV12-3/TRBV12-4
CDR3aa: CASSFMLDRIFF

abundance: few
v_gene: TRBV10-3
CDR3aa: CATSLGGGADTQYF

abundance: -
v_gene: TRBV7-9
CDR3aa: CASFDTGELFF

abundance: -
v_gene: TRBV30
CDR3aa: CAWSLGQGYNEQFF

abundance: few
v_gene: TRBV20-1
CDR3aa: CSAREPRGQNGYTF

abundance: few
v_gene: TRBV29-1
CDR3aa: CSAGDWNGKEETQYF

abundance: -
v_gene: TRBV12-3/TRBV12-4
CDR3aa: CASSQTRGIGETQYF

abundance: -
v_gene: TRBV4-1
CDR3aa: CASSQVGGTGELFF

abundance: many
v_gene: TRBV4-1
CDR3aa: CASSQGLAGDFEQFF

abundance: -
v_gene: TRBV6-5
CDR3aa: CASSYSDRESTDTQYF

abundance: -
v_gene: TRBV7-9
CDR3aa: CASSRGEQFF

abundance: -
v_gene: TRBV3-1
CDR3aa: CASSQVRQPGTQYF

abundance: -
v_gene: TRBV5-1
CDR3aa: CASSKNRGGGEKLFF

abundance: many
v_gene: TRBV4-1
CDR3aa: CASSQEGPPTDTQYF

abundance: many
v_gene: TRBV4-1
CDR3aa: CASSQAEGSAEAFF

abundance: -
v_gene: TRBV20-1
CDR3aa: CSAAEKTSGRGNEQFF

abundance: many
v_gene: TRBV3-1
CDR3aa: CASSPTGEMTYEQYF

abundance: many
v_gene: TRBV5-1
CDR3aa: CASSYAPGTSTDTQYF